This record covers a single T cell receptor beta chain. No cognate antigen has been identified for it. No quality values exist for individual bases; no much larger clone is one base distant. Sequencing took place on an Illumina NovaSeq 6000. cDNA libraries for TCRalpha and TCRbeta were prepared by 5'RACE using constant-segment primers, with sample barcodes and unique molecular identifiers added. RNA was extracted from every sample with Trizol reagent. Libraries were amplified in two PCR steps, with a second sample barcode and Illumina TruSeq adapters added in the second step. The libraries were sequenced on an Illumina NovaSeq using 2 x 150 bp paired-end reads. In the source study's methods: Reads were demultiplexed and collapsed into UMI-guided consensus sequences with migec v1.2.7. Using mixcr v2.1.11, the UMI consensuses were aligned to TRA and TRB V and J templates and assembled into clonotypes. A clonotype was counted as expanded or contracted only when both edgeR and NoisET called the clonotype significant, with the noise models trained on biological replicates. For edgeR calls, the thresholds were a false discovery rate-adjusted p below 0.01 and a log2 fold-change of 1. As an exploratory analysis of dynamics, PCA with hierarchical clustering was applied to max-normalized trajectories of the 1000 most abundant clonotypes. Each responding clone was given a CD4 or CD8 phenotype based on the CD4+ and CD8+ repertoires, which had been sequenced separately. TCRdb passed the public sequencing reads through fastp at Q25 and MiXCR, retaining productive beta sequences. For every CDR3 protein sequence, its rows merge into one entry that carries the most common genes and DNA. The V and J calls come from TCRdb's annotation, not from the publication. The sample data list around 370,000 distinct CDR3 sequences, and around 21% of these were observed just once. Approximately 12% of the sample is held by the ten biggest clonotypes.

Ficoll-Paque density gradient centrifugation was used to isolate PBMCs. This specimen belongs to a study of T-cell memory formation after mild COVID-19 (dated by TCRdb to the early 2020s). Broadly, across the study: TCR sequence clusters from the two donors were found to be largely donor specific. Two young, previously healthy adult volunteers, one female and one male, were included in the cohort. In a couple of donors, T-cell clones that expanded and contracted after mild COVID-19 were followed by sequencing TCRalpha and TCRbeta repertoires longitudinally.

General study outcomes and caveats: The study covered only a couple of mild cases, and larger cohorts including severe cases with pre-infection samples were considered necessary. Contracting CD4+ clones were located mainly in the CM and EM memory subsets, whereas CD8+ clones were found to be enriched in EMRA. Balanced CD4/CD8 phenotypes were observed for clones contracting from day 15 to 85, whereas a bias towards CD4+ was observed for a second wave of clones expanding from day 15 to 37. SARS-CoV-2 specificity of the second-wave clones peaking on day 37 was not confirmed. Some responding clones were found in pre-infection memory, which suggests that pre-existing cross-reactive memory T cells took part in the SARS-CoV-2 response.

The germline V gene (reference sequence) yields DFQATT for CDR1 and SNEGSKA for CDR2. V loses 0 bases of germline sequence and J loses 0 bases, and the interval between the two ends is 17 bases. The CDR3 runs 17 residues from the cysteine to the phenylalanine. The kept DNA is CDR3 alone, 51 bases in frame from the first base. The chain links TRBV20-1 with TRBJ1-2; a confident D gene designation cannot be given. The sequencing input was PBMCs or a T cell subset sorted from them (not recorded which). The receptor was isolated from an adult woman who had mild COVID-19 (a few samples of this study predate the infection). The sample titles of this study are shuffled in the database, so cell type and time point are left out; the donor was told from shared clones. The sequence in DNA is TGCAGTGCTAGAGATTCAAGATCCCCGACCCCTAACTATGGCTACACCTTC. The encoded protein is CSARDSRSPTPNYGYTF.